This entry features one T cell receptor (beta chain) sequence. CDR3 length: 12 amino acids. Germline values: CDR1 SNHLY, CDR2 FYNNEI. The V and J ends lost 4 bases and 4 bases respectively, with 8 bases between them. Sequenced by immunoSEQ multiplex PCR; TCRdb stores in-frame clones only, minus some. Here the sample spans 30,000 to 35,000 clones, approximately 71% being singletons. The sample comes from a study of blood T cell repertoires in COVID-19. Study in general: Both acute and convalescent COVID-19 samples were obtained from the United States, Italy and Spain. Sample material is recorded as cDNA or gDNA derived from T cells, B-cell-depleted T cells, or PBMCs.

Sequences were obtained from peripheral blood. This chain connects TRBV2 to TRBJ2-7, with TRBD1 as a possible D gene (6 bases). The TCR was taken from an elderly man with active or convalescent COVID-19. CDR3 coding DNA: TGTGCCAGCAGTGTACAGGGTTACGAGCAGTACTTC. It encodes CASSVQGYEQYF.